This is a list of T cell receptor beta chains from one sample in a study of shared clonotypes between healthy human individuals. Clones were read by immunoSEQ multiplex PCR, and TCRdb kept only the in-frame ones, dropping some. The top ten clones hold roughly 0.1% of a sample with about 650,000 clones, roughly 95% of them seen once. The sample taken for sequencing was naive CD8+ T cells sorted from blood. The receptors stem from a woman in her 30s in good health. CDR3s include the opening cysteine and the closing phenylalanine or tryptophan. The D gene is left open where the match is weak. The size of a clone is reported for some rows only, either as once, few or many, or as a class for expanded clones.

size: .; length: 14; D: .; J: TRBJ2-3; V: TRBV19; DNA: TGTGCCAGTAGTATAAGGGGGAGTTCAGATACGCAGTATTTT; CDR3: CASSIRGSSDTQYF
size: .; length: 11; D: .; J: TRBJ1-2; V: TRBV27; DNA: .; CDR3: CASSFGGGIYF
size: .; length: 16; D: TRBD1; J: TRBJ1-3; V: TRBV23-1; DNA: TGCGCCAGCAGTCAAACCCAGGGGGGATCTGGAAACACCATATATTTT; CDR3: CASSQTQGGSGNTIYF
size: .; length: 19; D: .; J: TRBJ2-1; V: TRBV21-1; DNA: TGTGCCAGCAGCAAGTGGGGAGCAGGGCAAGGCTACGAGGCGGATGAGCAGTTCTTC; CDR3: CASSKWGAGQGYEADEQFF
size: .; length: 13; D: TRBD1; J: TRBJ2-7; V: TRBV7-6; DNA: TGTGCCAGCAGCCTAGGGACAGGGGAAGAGCAGTACTTC; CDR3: CASSLGTGEEQYF
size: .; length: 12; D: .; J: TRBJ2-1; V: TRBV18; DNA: TGTGCCAGCTCACCGTCCGGAAAAGAGCAGTTCTTC; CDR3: CASSPSGKEQFF
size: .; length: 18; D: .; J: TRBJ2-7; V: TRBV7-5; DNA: TGTGTCAGAAGCTATAACCCCCTAGAGGGAGCAAGCTCCTACGAGCAGTACTTC; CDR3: CVRSYNPLEGASSYEQYF
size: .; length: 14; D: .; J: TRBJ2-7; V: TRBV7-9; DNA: TGTGCCAGCAGCTTATTAAGGTCCTCCTACGAGCAGTACTTC; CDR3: CASSLLRSSYEQYF
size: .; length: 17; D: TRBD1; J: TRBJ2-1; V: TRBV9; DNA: TGTGCCAGCAGCGTAGAAGGGTGGAGACAGGGGGCTAATGAGCAGTTCTTC; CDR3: CASSVEGWRQGANEQFF
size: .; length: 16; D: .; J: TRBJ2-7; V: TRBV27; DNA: TGTGCCAGCAGTTTATCTTTAGGCTCGTCTCACTACGAGCAGTACTTC; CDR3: CASSLSLGSSHYEQYF
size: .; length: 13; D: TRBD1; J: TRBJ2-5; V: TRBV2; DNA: TGTGCCAGCAGAGGGACAGATCGAGAGACCCAGTACTTC; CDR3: CASRGTDRETQYF
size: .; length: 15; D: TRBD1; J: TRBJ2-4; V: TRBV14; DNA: TGTGCCAGCAGGCAGACAGGGGATGGCAAAAACATTCAGTACTTC; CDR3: CASRQTGDGKNIQYF
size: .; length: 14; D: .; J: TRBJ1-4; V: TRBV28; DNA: TGTGCCAGCAGTTTGGGGTGGGGATTTGAAAAACTGTTTTTT; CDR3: CASSLGWGFEKLFF
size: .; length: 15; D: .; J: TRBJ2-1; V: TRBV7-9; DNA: TGTGCCAGCAGCTCCGCGGAGATCGGATACAATGAGCAGTTCTTC; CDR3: CASSSAEIGYNEQFF
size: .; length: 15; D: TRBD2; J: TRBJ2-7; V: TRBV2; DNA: TGTGCCGTCGAACTTAGCGGGAGGGCTTACTACGAGCAGTACTTC; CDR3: CAVELSGRAYYEQYF
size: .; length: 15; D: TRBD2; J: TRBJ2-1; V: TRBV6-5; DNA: TGTGCCAGCAGATCTAGCGGGAGCCCCTACAATGAGCAGTTCTTC; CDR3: CASRSSGSPYNEQFF
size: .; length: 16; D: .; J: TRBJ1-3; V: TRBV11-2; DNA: TGTGCCAGCAGCCCCCCCCAGGATCCCGCTGGAAACACCATATATTTT; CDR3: CASSPPQDPAGNTIYF
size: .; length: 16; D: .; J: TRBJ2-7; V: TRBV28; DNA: TGTGCCAGCAGCACATCCTCCGAGAGAGGGGGGGGCGAGCAGTACTTC; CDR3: CASSTSSERGGGEQYF
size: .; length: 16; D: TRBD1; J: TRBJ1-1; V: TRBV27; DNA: TGTGCCAGCAGCTCGAGCGGGACAGATATGAACACTGAAGCTTTCTTT; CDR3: CASSSSGTDMNTEAFF
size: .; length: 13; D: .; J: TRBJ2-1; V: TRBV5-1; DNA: TGCGCCAGCAGCTTGGGGGGAAGCAATGAGCAGTTCTTC; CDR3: CASSLGGSNEQFF
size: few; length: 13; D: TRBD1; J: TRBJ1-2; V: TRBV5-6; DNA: TGTGCCAGCAGTTACCAGGGGGCGAGTGGCTACACCTTC; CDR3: CASSYQGASGYTF
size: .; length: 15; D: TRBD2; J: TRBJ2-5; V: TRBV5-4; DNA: TGTGCCAGCAGCTTGGCGACTAGCTCTCGAGAGACCCAGTACTTC; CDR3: CASSLATSSRETQYF
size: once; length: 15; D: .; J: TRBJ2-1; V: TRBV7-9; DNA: TGTGCCAGTCGTCGAGGGCTAGGTAAAAACAATGAGCAGTTCTTC; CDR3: CASRRGLGKNNEQFF
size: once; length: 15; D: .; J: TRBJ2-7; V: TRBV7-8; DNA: TGTGCCAGCAGTTCCGGACGAGGCCCCTCCTACGAGCAGTACTTC; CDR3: CASSSGRGPSYEQYF
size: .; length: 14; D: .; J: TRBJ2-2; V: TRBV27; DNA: TGTGCCAGCAGTATAGGACTAAACACCGGGGAGCTGTTTTTT; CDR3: CASSIGLNTGELFF
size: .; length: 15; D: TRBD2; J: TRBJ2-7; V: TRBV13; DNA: TGTGCCAGCAGCGCAAGCGGACTAGGGCAAGGCGAGCAGTACTTC; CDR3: CASSASGLGQGEQYF
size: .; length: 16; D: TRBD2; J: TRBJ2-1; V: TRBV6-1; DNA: TGTGCCAGCAGTGAAAGGTCTAGCGGCTCCTACAATGAGCAGTTCTTC; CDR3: CASSERSSGSYNEQFF
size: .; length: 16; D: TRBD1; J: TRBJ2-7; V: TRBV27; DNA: TGTGCCAGCAGTTTCGCTTTGGGGACAGGACACTACGAGCAGTACTTC; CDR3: CASSFALGTGHYEQYF
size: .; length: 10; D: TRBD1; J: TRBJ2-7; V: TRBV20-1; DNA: TGCAGTCCAGGGGGCTGTGTGCAGTACTTC; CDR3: CSPGGCVQYF
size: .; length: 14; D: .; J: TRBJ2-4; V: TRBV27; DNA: TGTGCCAGCAGTTTGTCAGGGACCAAAAACATTCAGTACTTC; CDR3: CASSLSGTKNIQYF
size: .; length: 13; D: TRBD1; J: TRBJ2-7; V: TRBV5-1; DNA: TGCGCCAGCAGCTGGGGACAGTCCTACGAGCAGTACTTC; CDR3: CASSWGQSYEQYF
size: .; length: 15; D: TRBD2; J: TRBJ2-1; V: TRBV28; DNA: TGTGCCACTCGAAGCGGGATGAGCTCCTACAATGAGCAGTTCTTC; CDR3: CATRSGMSSYNEQFF
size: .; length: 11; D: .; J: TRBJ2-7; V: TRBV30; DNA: TGTGCCTGGAACACCGCCTACGAGCAGTACTTC; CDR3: CAWNTAYEQYF
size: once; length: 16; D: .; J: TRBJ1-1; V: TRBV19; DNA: TGTGCCAGTAGTATGGCCCCTAGGGAGGGGTGGACTGAAGCTTTCTTT; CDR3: CASSMAPREGWTEAFF
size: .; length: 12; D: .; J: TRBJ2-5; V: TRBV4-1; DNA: TGCGCCAGCAGCCCAGGGGGGGAGACCCAGTACTTC; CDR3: CASSPGGETQYF
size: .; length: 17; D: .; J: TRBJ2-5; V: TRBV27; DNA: TGTGCCAGCGGGGCCTTTTTTGTTCCAGGGTGGGCGGAGACCCAGTACTTC; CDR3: CASGAFFVPGWAETQYF
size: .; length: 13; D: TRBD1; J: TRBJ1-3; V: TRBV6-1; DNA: TGTGCCAACTCGGACAGGGCCGGAAACACCATATATTTT; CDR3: CANSDRAGNTIYF
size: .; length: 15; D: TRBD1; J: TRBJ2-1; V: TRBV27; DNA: TGTGCCAGCCGCAGGGGCGGACAGGGATACAATGAGCAGTTCTTC; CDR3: CASRRGGQGYNEQFF
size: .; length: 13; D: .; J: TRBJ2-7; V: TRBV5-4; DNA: TGTGCCAGCAGGGCGGGACCGGGGCACGAGCAGTACTTC; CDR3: CASRAGPGHEQYF
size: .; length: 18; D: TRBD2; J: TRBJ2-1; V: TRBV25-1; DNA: TGTGCCAGCAGTGAATCCGAGACTAGCAGCAGCTCCTACAATGAGCAGTTCTTC; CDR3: CASSESETSSSSYNEQFF
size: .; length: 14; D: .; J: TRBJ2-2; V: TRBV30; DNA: TGTGCCTGGGAACCGGGACTTTTAGCCGGGGAGCTGTTTTTT; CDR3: CAWEPGLLAGELFF
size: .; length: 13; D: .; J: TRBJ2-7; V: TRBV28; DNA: TGTGCCAGCAGTTTTCAGGGGACCTACGAGCAGTACTTC; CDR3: CASSFQGTYEQYF
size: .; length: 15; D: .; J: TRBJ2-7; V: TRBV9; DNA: TGTGCCAGCAGCCCCAGTAGGGCTAGCAGCTACGAGCAGTACTTC; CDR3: CASSPSRASSYEQYF
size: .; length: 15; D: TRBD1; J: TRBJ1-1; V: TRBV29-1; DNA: TGCAGCGTTGATCACAAAGACCGGACAGGGAACGAAGCTTTCTTT; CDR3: CSVDHKDRTGNEAFF
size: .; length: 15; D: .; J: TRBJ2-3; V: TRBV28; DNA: TGTGCCAGCAGTTTAGCGAGGGCGTGGACAGATACGCAGTATTTT; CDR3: CASSLARAWTDTQYF
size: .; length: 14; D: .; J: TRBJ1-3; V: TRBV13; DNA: TGTGCCAGCAGCTACCAGGGCTCTGGAAACACCATATATTTT; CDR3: CASSYQGSGNTIYF
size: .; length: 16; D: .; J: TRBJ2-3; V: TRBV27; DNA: TGTGCCAGCAGTTTGACAGGGAGGAGCCCCCCAGATACGCAGTATTTT; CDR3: CASSLTGRSPPDTQYF
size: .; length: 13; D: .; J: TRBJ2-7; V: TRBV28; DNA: TGTGCCAGCGGGACTCTTAGCTCCTACGAGCAGTACTTC; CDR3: CASGTLSSYEQYF
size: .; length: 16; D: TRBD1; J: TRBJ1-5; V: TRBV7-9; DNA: TGTGCCAGCAGCGATAACAGGGGGAGGCTCAATCAGCCCCAGCATTTT; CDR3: CASSDNRGRLNQPQHF
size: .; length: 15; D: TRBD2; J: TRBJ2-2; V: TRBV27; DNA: TGTGCCAGCAGTGAGGGAGGGCCGAACACCGGGGAGCTGTTTTTT; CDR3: CASSEGGPNTGELFF
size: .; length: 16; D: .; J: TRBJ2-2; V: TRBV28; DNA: TGTGCCAGCAGTTTACGAACAGGGTTGGACACCGGGGAGCTGTTTTTT; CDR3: CASSLRTGLDTGELFF
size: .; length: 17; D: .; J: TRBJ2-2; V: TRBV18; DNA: TGTGCCAGCTCACTAGGGGACGAGACACGGATACACGGGGAGCTGTTTTTT; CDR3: CASSLGDETRIHGELFF
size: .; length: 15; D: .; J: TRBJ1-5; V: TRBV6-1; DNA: TGTGCCAGCAGTGTAGGCGAATATAGCAATCAGCCCCAGCATTTT; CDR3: CASSVGEYSNQPQHF
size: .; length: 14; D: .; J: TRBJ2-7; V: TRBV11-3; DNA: TGTGCCAGCAGCTTAGGACCCCCCCCCTACGAGCAGTACTTC; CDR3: CASSLGPPPYEQYF
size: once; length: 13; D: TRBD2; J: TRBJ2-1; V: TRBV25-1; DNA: TGTGCCACCAGGACTAGCGAATACAATGAGCAGTTCTTC; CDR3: CATRTSEYNEQFF